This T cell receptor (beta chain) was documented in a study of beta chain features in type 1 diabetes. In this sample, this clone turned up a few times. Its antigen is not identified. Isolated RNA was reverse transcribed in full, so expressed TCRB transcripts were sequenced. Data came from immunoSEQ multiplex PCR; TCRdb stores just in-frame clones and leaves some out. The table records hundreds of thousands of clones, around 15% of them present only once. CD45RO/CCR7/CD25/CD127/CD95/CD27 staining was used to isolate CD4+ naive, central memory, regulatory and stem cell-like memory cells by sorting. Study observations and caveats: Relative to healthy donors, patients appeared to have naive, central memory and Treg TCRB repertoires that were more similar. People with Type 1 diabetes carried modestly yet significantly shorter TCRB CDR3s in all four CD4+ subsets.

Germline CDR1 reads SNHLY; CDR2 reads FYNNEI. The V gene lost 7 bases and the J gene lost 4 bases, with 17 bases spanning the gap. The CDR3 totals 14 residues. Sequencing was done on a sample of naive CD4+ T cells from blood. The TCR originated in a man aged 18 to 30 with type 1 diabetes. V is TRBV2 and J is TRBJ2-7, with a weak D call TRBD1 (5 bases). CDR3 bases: TGTGCCAGCAAGGACACTGGTTCGTCGTACGAGCAGTACTTC. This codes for CASKDTGSSYEQYF.